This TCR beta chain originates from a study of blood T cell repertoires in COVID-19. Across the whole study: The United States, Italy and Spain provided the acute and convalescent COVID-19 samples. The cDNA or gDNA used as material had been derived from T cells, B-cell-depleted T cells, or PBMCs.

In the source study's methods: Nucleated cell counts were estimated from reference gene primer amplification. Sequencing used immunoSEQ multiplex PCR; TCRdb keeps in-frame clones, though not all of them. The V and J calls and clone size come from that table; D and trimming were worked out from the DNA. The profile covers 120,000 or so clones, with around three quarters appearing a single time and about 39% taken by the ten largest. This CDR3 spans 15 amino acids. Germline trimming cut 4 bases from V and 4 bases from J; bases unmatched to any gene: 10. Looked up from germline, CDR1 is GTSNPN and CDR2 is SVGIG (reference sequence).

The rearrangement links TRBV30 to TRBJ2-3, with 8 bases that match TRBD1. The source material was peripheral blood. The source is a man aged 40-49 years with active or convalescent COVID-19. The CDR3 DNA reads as TGTGCCTGGACCTGGACAGGGAAAACAGCAGATACGCAGTATTTT. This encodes CAWTWTGKTADTQYF.